This T cell receptor (beta chain) is from a study of shared clonotypes between healthy human individuals (TCRdb year 2020). Broadly, across the study: A few men and a couple of women, aged 18 to 49 years, made up the cohort. For each donor, CD4 naive and CD4 memory were each given three plates, CD8 naive was given two plates, and CD8 memory was given one plate. To estimate repertoire size and how much clonotypes are shared between individuals, the study performed deep sequencing of blood TCR repertoires from 4 to 6 healthy adults. To increase sequencing depth and limit assay-specific biases, TCR repertoire library preparation and sequencing were carried out by different laboratories using diverse techniques. Between about 0.8 and 9 billion PBMCs per donor were obtained by leukapheresis. Results and caveats for the whole study, not just this receptor: Compared with non-shared clonotypes, the clonotypes found in all four sorted-subset donors had higher generation probabilities. Naive subsets generally had larger estimated clonotype richness than memory subsets did. Only blood was sampled, and tissue TCR repertoires likely differ from those in blood. The genetic and exposure-history diversity represented was limited by the small number of donors. When several donors were compared, the shared fraction of clonotypes was around 5.1% for naive CD4, over 3% for naive CD8, 2.3% for memory CD4, and 0.35% to 0.4% for memory CD8. Pairwise subsampling indicated that sequencing depth was expected to affect the degree of clonotype sharing among donors. Even with the large sequencing depth, rarefaction of the sorted-subset datasets indicated that sequencing was incomplete.

Healthy HIV-negative adults with no recently reported acute infections or vaccinations were included as donors. Only Caucasian adults living in Nashville, Tennessee, USA were represented among the donors. CD4+ T cells were enriched by magnetic negative selection; naive cells were then positively selected on CD45RA, and the negative fraction formed the memory subset. Blood was obtained by leukapheresis, after which PBMCs were separated by Ficoll-Histopaque density gradient centrifugation and cryopreserved in liquid nitrogen vapor phase. Analytical flow cytometry was used to check the purity and quantity of each magnetically sorted T cell population. From each sorted fraction, genomic DNA was isolated and quantified by UV absorbance on a Nanodrop 2000c. Concerning this clone: Its antigen is not yet known. One base away there is no much larger clone; base qualities are not given.

TCR CDR3 regions were amplified from genomic DNA by multiplex PCR using the deep immunoSEQ assay. For each cell subset, the extracted genomic DNA was distributed evenly across all wells of several immunoSEQ 96-well plates, and each plate served as one replicate. For sorted subsets, around 200 ng genomic DNA, equal to about 30,000 T cell genomes, was loaded into each replicate PCR. Purified libraries were quantified with a Qubit 3.0 fluorometer, sized on a Bioanalyzer 2100, and re-quantified with the KAPA Library Quantification kit. Each immunoSEQ 96-well plate was sequenced on its own single-read 150-cycle Illumina NextSeq 550 flow cell. In the original analysis: Because the immunoSEQ output held only junctional sequences and lacked quality scores, the filtering could not match the filtering applied to full-length reads. Sequences were annotated with PyIR, a Python wrapper for IgBLAST v1.9, and V/J genes and CDR3 were assigned using IMGT germline references. Any read was removed if the V/J assignment was weak (E-value above 1e-6), the CDR3 was missing, or the read contained stop codons, out-of-frame junctions, or ambiguous translated residues. A V3J clonotype was defined by an identical inferred V gene, J gene, and CDR3 amino acid sequence. The percentage overlap between two repertoires was calculated by dividing the number of shared unique clonotypes by the size of the smaller repertoire. Repertoire richness was assessed with RTK rarefaction, the Chao1 estimator, and Recon v2.1 estimates of unobserved clonotypes. For all TCRbeta clonotypes obtained by the gDNA method from a few donors, generation probabilities were computed with OLGA. Sourced from immuneACCESS, this table was stored by TCRdb with only in-frame sequences that have V and J called. A share of the clones is absent; for the studies checked, an unresolved V gene accounts for under half, and the remainder has no known explanation. The V and J calls and clone size were taken over from that table, and D and trimming were inferred from the DNA. For this sample there are 2 million to 2.5 million clones; roughly 93% appear just once. Together, the top ten hold 0.3% to 0.4% of the sample.

The sample taken for sequencing was naive CD4+ T cells from PBMCs. Per the publication, the cell subset or site label means: CD45RA+ positively selected. The TCR sequence derives from a man aged 18-30 years in good health. Some clones in this sample may be carry-over from other donors' samples.

Here is the DNA: TGTGCCAGCATAGGGACCCCGACCAACAATGAGCAGTTCTTC. Its translation is CASIGTPTNNEQFF. The sequence links TRBV28 to TRBJ2-1; the D gene is tentatively TRBD1 or TRBD2, each matching 5 bases. From the germline V gene, CDR1 is MDHEN and CDR2 is SYDVKM. Including cysteine and phenylalanine, the CDR3 has 14 amino acids. Only the CDR3 DNA is retained, 42 bases long and in frame from the first base. Deletion took 7 bases off V and 5 bases off J, with a span of 15 bases between the germline ends. Joined to the reference TRBV28 and TRBJ2-1 proteins, this CDR3 gives the full variable domain: DVKVTQSSRYLVKRTGEKVFLECVQDMDHENMFWYRQDPGLGLRLIYFSYDVKMKEKGDIPEGYSVSREKKERFSLILESASTNQTSMYLCASIGTPTNNEQFFGPGTRLTVL.